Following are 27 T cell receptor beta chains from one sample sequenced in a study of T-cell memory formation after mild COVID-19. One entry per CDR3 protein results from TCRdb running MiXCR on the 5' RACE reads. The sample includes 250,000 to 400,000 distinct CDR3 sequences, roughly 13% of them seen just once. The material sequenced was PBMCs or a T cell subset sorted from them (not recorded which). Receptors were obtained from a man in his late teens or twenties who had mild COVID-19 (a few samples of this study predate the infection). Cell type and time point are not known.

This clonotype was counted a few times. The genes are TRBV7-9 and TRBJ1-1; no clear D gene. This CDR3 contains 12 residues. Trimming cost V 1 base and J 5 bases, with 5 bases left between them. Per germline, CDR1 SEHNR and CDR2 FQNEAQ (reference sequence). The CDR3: CASSLGWTEAFF. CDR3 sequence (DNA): TGTGCCAGCAGCTTAGGGTGGACTGAAGCTTTCTTT.

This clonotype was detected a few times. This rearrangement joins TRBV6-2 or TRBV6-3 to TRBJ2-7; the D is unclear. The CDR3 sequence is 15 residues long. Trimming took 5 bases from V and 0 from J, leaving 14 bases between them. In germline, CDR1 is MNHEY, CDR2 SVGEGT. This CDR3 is CASSPASELSYEQYF. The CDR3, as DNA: TGTGCCAGCAGTCCCGCCTCCGAACTCTCCTACGAGCAGTACTTC.

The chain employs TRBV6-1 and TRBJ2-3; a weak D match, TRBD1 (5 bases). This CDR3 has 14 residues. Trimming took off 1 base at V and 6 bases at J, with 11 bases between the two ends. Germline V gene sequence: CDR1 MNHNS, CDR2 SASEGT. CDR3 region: CASSEDRNVDTQYF. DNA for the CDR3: TGTGCCAGCAGTGAAGACAGGAACGTGGATACGCAGTATTTT.

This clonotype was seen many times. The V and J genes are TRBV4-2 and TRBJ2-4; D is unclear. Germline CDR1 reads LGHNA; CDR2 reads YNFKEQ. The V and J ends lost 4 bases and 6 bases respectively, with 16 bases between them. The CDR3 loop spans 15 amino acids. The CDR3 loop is CASSLTDGAGNIQYF. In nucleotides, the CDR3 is TGTGCCAGCAGCCTCACCGACGGTGCTGGAAACATTCAGTACTTC.

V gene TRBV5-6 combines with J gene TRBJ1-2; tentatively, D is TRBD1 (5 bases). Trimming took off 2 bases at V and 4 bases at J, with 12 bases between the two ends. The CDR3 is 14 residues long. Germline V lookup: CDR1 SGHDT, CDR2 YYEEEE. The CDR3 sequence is CASSFQGPVYGYTF. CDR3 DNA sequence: TGTGCCAGCAGCTTCCAGGGACCGGTCTATGGCTACACCTTC.

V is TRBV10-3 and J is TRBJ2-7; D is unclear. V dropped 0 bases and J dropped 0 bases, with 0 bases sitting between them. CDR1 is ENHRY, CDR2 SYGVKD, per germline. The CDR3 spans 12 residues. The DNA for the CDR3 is TGTGCCATCAGTGAGTCCTCCTACGAGCAGTACGTC. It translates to CAISESSYEQYV.

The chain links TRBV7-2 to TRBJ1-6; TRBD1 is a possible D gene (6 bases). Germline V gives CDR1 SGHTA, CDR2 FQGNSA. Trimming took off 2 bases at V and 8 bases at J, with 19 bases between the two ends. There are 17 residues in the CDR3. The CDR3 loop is CASSLLWGGRRDSPLHF. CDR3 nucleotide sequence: TGTGCCAGCAGCTTACTGTGGGGGGGCCGGAGAGATTCACCCCTCCACTTT.

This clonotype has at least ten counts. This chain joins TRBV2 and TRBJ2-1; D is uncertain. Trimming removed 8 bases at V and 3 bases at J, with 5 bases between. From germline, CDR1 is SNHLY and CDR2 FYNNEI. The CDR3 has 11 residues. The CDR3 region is CASDNYNEQFF. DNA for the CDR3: TGTGCCAGCGACAACTACAATGAGCAGTTCTTC.

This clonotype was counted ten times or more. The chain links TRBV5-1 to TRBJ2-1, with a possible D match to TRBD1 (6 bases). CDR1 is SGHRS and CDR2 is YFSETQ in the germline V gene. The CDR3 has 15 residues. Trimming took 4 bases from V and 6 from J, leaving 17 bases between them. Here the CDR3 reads CASSLGSTGSNEQFF. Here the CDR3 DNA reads TGCGCCAGCAGCCTGGGGAGCACAGGGTCCAATGAGCAGTTCTTC.

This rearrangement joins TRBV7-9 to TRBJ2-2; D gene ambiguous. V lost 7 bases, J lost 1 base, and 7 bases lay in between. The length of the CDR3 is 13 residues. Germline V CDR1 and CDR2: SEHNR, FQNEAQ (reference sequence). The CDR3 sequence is CASNLLNTGELFF. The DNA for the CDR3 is TGTGCCAGCAACCTCTTGAACACCGGGGAGCTGTTTTTT.

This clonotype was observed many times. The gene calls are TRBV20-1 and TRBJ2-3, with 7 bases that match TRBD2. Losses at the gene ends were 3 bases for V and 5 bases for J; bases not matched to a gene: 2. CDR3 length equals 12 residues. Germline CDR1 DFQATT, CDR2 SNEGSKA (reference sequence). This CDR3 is CSASGGKDTQYF. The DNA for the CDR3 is TGCAGTGCTAGCGGGGGGAAAGATACGCAGTATTTT.

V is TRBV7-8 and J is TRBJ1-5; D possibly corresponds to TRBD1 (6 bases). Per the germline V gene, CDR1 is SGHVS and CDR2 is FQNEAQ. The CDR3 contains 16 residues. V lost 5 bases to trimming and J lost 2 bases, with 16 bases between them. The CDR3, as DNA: TGTGCCAGCAGCGCCTACAGGGCGCCCGGCAATCAGCCCCAGCATTTT. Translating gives CASSAYRAPGNQPQHF.

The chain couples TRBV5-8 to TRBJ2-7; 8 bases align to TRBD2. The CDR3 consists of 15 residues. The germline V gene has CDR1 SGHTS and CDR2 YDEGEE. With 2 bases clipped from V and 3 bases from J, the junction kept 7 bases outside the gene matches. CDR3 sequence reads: CASSFTGGVVYEQYV. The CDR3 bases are TGTGCCAGCAGCTTTACGGGAGGGGTCGTCTACGAGCAGTACGTC.

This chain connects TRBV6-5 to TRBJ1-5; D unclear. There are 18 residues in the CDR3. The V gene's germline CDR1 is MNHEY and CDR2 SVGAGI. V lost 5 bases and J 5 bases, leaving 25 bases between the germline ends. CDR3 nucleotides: TGTGCCAGCAGTCCCCGGGCAGCCTTCGAGCGGGTCCATCAGCCCCAGCATTTT. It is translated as CASSPRAAFERVHQPQHF.

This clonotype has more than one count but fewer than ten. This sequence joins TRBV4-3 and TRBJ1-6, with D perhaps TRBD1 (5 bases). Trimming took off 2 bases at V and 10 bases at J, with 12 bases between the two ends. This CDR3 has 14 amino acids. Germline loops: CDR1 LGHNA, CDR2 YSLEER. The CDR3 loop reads CASSQSIRDSPLHF. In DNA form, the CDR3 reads TGCGCCAGCAGCCAATCAATAAGGGACTCACCCCTCCACTTT.

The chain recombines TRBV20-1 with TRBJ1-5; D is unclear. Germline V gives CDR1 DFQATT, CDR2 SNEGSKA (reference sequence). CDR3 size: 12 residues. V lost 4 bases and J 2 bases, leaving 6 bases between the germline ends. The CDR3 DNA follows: TGCAGTGCTACGTTGGGCAATCAGCCCCAGCATTTT. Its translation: CSATLGNQPQHF.

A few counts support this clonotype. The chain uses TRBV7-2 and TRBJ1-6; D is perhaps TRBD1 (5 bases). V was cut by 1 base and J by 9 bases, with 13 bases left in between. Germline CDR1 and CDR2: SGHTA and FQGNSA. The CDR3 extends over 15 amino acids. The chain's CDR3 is CASSLGGVQGSPLHF. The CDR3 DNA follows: TGTGCCAGCAGCTTAGGAGGGGTTCAAGGTTCACCCCTCCACTTT.

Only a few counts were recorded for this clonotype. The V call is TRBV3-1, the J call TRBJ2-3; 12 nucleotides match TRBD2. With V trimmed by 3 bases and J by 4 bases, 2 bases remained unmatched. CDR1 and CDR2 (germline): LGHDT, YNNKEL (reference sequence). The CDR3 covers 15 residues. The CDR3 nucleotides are TGTGCCAGCAGCCAGACTAGCGGGGGATCAGATACGCAGTATTTT. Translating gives CASSQTSGGSDTQYF.

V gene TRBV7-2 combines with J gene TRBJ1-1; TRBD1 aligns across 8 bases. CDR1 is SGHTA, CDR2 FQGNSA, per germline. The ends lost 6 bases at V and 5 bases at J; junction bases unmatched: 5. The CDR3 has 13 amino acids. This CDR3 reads CASSYQGATEAFF. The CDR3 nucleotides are TGTGCCAGCAGTTATCAGGGGGCAACTGAAGCTTTCTTT.

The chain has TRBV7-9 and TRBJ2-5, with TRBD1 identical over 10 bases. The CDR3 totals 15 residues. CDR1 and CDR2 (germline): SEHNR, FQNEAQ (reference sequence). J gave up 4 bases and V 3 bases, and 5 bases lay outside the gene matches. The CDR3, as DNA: TGTGCCAGCAGCTTGGGACAGGGGAACGGAGAGACCCAGTACTTC. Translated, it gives CASSLGQGNGETQYF.

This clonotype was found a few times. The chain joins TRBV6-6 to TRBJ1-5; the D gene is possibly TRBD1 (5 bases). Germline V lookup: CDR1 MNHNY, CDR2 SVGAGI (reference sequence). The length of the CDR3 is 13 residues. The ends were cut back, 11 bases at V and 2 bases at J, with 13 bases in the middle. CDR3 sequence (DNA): TGTGCCGGACAAGGGCAGGGCAATCAGCCCCAGCATTTT. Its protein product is CAGQGQGNQPQHF.

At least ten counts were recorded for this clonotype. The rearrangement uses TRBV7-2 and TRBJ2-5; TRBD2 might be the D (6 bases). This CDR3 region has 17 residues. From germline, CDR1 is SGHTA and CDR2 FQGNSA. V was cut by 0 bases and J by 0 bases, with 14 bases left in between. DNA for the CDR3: TGTGCCAGCAGCTTAGCGAAAGACAGCGGGTACCAAGAGACCCAGTACTTC. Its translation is CASSLAKDSGYQETQYF.

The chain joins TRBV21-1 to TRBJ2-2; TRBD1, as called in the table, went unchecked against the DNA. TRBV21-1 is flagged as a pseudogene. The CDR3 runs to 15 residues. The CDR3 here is CASSARDRAGGELFF. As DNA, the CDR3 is TGTGCCAGCAGCGCCCGGGACAGGGCGGGCGGGGAGCTGTTTTTT.

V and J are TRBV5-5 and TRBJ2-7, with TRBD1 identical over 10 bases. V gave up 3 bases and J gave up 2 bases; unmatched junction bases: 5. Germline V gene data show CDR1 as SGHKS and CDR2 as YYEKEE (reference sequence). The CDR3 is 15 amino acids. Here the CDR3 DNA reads TGTGCCAGCAGCTCCCGGACAGGGGGGACCTACGAGCAGTACTTC. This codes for CASSSRTGGTYEQYF.

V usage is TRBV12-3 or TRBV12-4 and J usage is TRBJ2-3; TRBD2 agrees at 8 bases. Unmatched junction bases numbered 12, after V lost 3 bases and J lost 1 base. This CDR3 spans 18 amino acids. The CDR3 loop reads CASSFRWLSAGGTDTQYF. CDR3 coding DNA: TGTGCCAGCAGTTTTCGTTGGTTGTCAGCGGGGGGCACAGATACGCAGTATTTT.

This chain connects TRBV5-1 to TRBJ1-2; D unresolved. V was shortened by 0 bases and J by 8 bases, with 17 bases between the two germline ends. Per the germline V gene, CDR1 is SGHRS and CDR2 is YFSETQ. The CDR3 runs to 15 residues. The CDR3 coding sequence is TGCGCCAGCAGCTTGGGAAGTCCGGGCCCGAGGGGCTACACCTTC. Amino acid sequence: CASSLGSPGPRGYTF. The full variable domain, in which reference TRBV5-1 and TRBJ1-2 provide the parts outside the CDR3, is KAGVTQTPRYLIKTRGQQVTLSCSPISGHRSVSWYQQTPGQGLQFLFEYFSETQRNKGNFPGRFSGRQFSNSRSEMNVSTLELGDSALYLCASSLGSPGPRGYTFGSGTRLTVV.

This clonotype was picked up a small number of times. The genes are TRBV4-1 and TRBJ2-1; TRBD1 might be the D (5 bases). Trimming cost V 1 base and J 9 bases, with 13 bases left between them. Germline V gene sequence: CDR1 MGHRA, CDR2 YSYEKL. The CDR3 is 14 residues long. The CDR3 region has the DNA TGCGCCAGCAGCCAAGGGCCAGGGTGGGCTGAGCAGTTCTTC. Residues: CASSQGPGWAEQFF.